Following are 18 T cell receptor beta chains from one sample sequenced in a study of shared clonotypes between healthy human individuals. Assay: immunoSEQ multiplex PCR; the TCRdb copy retains only in-frame clones and omits some. The sample consists of about 340,000 clones, more than 60% of them appearing once. Sequencing was carried out using memory CD4+ T cells sorted from blood. This sample's subset: CD45RA-negative fraction. All receptors derive from a man younger than 40 in good health.

V gene TRBV5-1 combines with J gene TRBJ2-1; 10 nucleotides agree with TRBD2. CDR1 and CDR2 from the germline V gene are SGHRS and YFSETQ. V shed 5 bases, J shed 7 bases, and the junction held 12 bases outside the gene matches. There are 16 residues in the CDR3. The CDR3 sequence: CASSRITSGIGNEQFF. In DNA, the CDR3 is TGCGCCAGCAGTAGAATCACTAGCGGGATTGGGAATGAGCAGTTCTTC.

V and J are TRBV2 and TRBJ2-7, with TRBD1 matching 7 bases. The germline CDR1 and CDR2 sequences are SNHLY and FYNNEI. Trimming removed 6 bases from V and 2 bases from J; junction bases left unmatched: 4. There are 13 residues in the CDR3. The CDR3 coding sequence is TGTGCCAGCAGGACACAGGGGCCCTACGAGCAGTACTTC. The encoded protein is CASRTQGPYEQYF.

The CDR3 nucleotides read TGTGCCAGCAGTTCTCAGACTAGCGGGACCCCCTACGAGCAGTACTTC. Amino acids: CASSSQTSGTPYEQYF. The chain recombines TRBV27 with TRBJ2-7; 11 bases match TRBD2. The CDR3 runs 16 residues. After removal of 4 bases from V and 2 bases from J, the junction contained 7 bases not matched to a gene. The V gene's germline CDR1 is MNHEY and CDR2 SMNVEV (reference sequence).

The genes are TRBV7-2 and TRBJ2-7; the D call may be TRBD1 or TRBD2 (5 bases each). The CDR3 loop spans 13 amino acids. Germline V gene sequence: CDR1 SGHTA, CDR2 FQGNSA. V was shortened by 8 bases and J by 2 bases, with 13 bases between the two germline ends. CDR3 in amino acids: CASLKGSPYEQYF. As DNA, the CDR3 is TGTGCCAGCCTCAAGGGGAGTCCCTACGAGCAGTACTTC.

This clone was detected a few times. This chain joins TRBV10-2 and TRBJ2-3, with 12 nucleotides matching TRBD2. J was trimmed by 1 base and V by 5 bases; bases with no gene match: 13. The CDR3 extends over 19 amino acids. CDR1 and CDR2 from the germline V gene are WSHSY and SAAADI. The CDR3 protein is CASSTRLAGVKDGTDTQYF. The CDR3 nucleotides are TGCGCCAGCAGTACCAGACTAGCGGGAGTGAAAGATGGCACAGATACGCAGTATTTT.

The chain recombines TRBV5-4 with TRBJ2-1, with 8 bases identical to TRBD1. The CDR3 runs to 16 residues. V was clipped by 4 bases and J by 3 bases; unmatched bases: 9. Per germline, CDR1 SGHNT and CDR2 YYREEE (reference sequence). CDR3 in amino acids: CASSRGTGGFYNEQFF. The DNA for the CDR3 is TGTGCCAGCAGCCGAGGGACAGGCGGATTCTACAATGAGCAGTTCTTC.

The rearrangement joins TRBV7-3 to TRBJ2-1, with D perhaps assigned TRBD1 or TRBD2 (6 bases each). Looked up from germline, CDR1 is SGHTA and CDR2 is FQGTGA. V gave up 2 bases and J gave up 5 bases, with 10 bases separating them. This CDR3 comprises 14 residues. CDR3 protein: CASSLGGLNNEQFF. CDR3 coding DNA: TGTGCCAGCAGCTTAGGGGGGCTCAACAATGAGCAGTTCTTC.

The gene calls are TRBV19 and TRBJ2-5, with TRBD2 matching over 10 bases. The V gene's germline CDR1 is LNHDA and CDR2 SQIVND (reference sequence). The CDR3 loop spans 15 amino acids. V lost 5 bases to trimming and J lost 8 bases; unmatched junction nucleotides: 11. CDR3 in amino acids: CASSAGLARRRTQYF. CDR3 coding DNA: TGTGCCAGTAGTGCGGGACTAGCGAGGAGGAGAACCCAGTACTTC.

This clone has more than one count but fewer than ten. J is TRBJ2-7 and V is TRBV27; D is perhaps TRBD1 or TRBD2 (5 bases each). V was cut by 5 bases and J by 7 bases, with 24 bases left in between. This CDR3 has 16 residues. Germline lookup yields CDR1 MNHEY and CDR2 SMNVEV (reference sequence). Here the CDR3 reads CASSNYRDGSSGEQYF. As DNA, the CDR3 is TGTGCCAGCAGTAACTACCGGGACGGCAGCTCGGGGGAGCAGTACTTC.

This chain joins TRBV5-5 and TRBJ2-3; 11 positions agree with TRBD1. Trimming took 1 base from V and 7 from J; bases not matched to a gene: 5. The CDR3 runs 15 residues. Germline assignment: CDR1 SGHKS and CDR2 YYEKEE (reference sequence). For the CDR3, the DNA is TGTGCCAGCAGCTTGAATGGGGACAGGGGGAATACGCAGTATTTT. As protein: CASSLNGDRGNTQYF.

To note about this clone: This probably arose from a read error, given a far larger clone one base away. The chain links TRBV27 to TRBJ1-5, with 8 bases that match TRBD1. The germline CDR1 and CDR2 sequences are MNHEY and SMNVEV (reference sequence). With 3 bases clipped from V and 5 bases from J, the junction kept 3 bases outside the gene matches. The CDR3 length is 14 residues. The CDR3 bases are TGTGCCAGCAGTTTGGGCAGGGGGCATCAGCCCCAGCATTTT. Translation: CASSLGRGHQPQHF.

The chain has TRBV7-2 and TRBJ2-3, with TRBD2 as a possible D gene (5 bases). The CDR3 runs to 13 residues. Trimming left V 4 bases short and J 1 base short, with 6 bases between. Germline V gene sequence: CDR1 SGHTA, CDR2 FQGNSA. The DNA for the CDR3 is TGTGCCAGCAGCTCAGCGGGCACAGATACGCAGTATTTT. Translated: CASSSAGTDTQYF.

This clone was detected many times. Other DNA sequences within the sample encode an identical CDR3. The gene calls are TRBV2 and TRBJ2-1; TRBD2 matches at 12 bases. The CDR3 sequence is 15 residues long. V lost 4 bases and J lost 4; bases outside the gene matches: 2. Per germline, CDR1 SNHLY and CDR2 FYNNEI. The CDR3 DNA follows: TGTGCCAGCAGTGCCGGACTAGCGGGATACAATGAGCAGTTCTTC. This encodes CASSAGLAGYNEQFF.

This chain connects TRBV6-5 to TRBJ1-5; 9 bases are a match to TRBD1. With 2 bases clipped from V and 8 bases from J, the junction kept 4 bases outside the gene matches. This CDR3 comprises 14 residues. CDR1 is MNHEY and CDR2 is SVGAGI in the germline V gene. The CDR3 sequence is CASSYQGTGKPQHF. In DNA form, the CDR3 reads TGTGCCAGCAGTTACCAGGGGACAGGGAAGCCCCAGCATTTT.

The V call is TRBV7-9, the J call TRBJ1-2; D is possibly TRBD1 (6 bases). The CDR3 length is 15 residues. Germline V lookup: CDR1 SEHNR, CDR2 FQNEAQ (reference sequence). Trimming stripped 1 base from V and 8 bases from J, with 17 bases between. The CDR3: CASSLELQGGGGYTF. In nucleotides, the CDR3 is TGTGCCAGCAGCTTAGAATTACAGGGAGGCGGAGGCTACACCTTC.

V usage is TRBV5-1 and J usage is TRBJ1-1, with D unclear. Germline lookup yields CDR1 SGHRS and CDR2 YFSETQ. V dropped 4 bases and J dropped 8 bases, with 15 bases sitting between them. The CDR3 length is 13 residues. In nucleotides, the CDR3 is TGCGCCAGCAGCCGCGGCACCAAAGTCGAAGCTTTCTTT. It translates to CASSRGTKVEAFF.

This chain connects TRBV2 to TRBJ2-5; TRBD1 agrees at 7 bases. This CDR3 has 13 amino acids. With 6 bases clipped from V and 2 bases from J, the junction kept 3 bases outside the gene matches. The germline CDR1 and CDR2 sequences are SNHLY and FYNNEI. CDR3 nucleotides: TGTGCCAGCAGGGGACAGTTACAAGAGACCCAGTACTTC. As protein: CASRGQLQETQYF.

J is TRBJ1-2 and V is TRBV19, with a tentative D call TRBD1 (5 bases). V was trimmed by 4 bases and J by 4 bases, leaving 10 bases between them. The length of the CDR3 is 13 residues. From germline, CDR1 is LNHDA and CDR2 SQIVND (reference sequence). The CDR3 coding sequence is TGTGCCAGTAGTACCCCGGACACCTATGGCTACACCTTC. It specifies CASSTPDTYGYTF.